This T cell receptor beta chain was found in a study of blood T cell repertoires in COVID-19. Study information: The samples span acute and convalescent COVID-19 from the United States, Italy and Spain. Sources were T cells, B-cell-depleted T cells, or PBMCs; the material itself was cDNA or gDNA.

Original processing notes: By means of reference gene primer amplification, nucleated cell counts were estimated. TCRdb keeps only in-frame clones here, not all; method: immunoSEQ multiplex PCR. For V, J and clone size, that table is used; D and trimming come from the DNA. This table has 100,000 or so clones, around 83% appearing once. Unmatched junction bases numbered 0, after V lost 2 bases and J lost 1 base. The CDR3 is made up of 14 amino acids. Germline V gives CDR1 MNHEY, CDR2 SMNVEV (reference sequence). The sequencing sample was made of peripheral blood. The receptor's source is an elderly woman with acute or convalescent COVID-19. The chain is built from TRBV27 and TRBJ2-3; 7 nucleotides agree with TRBD2. The DNA of the CDR3 is TGTGCCAGCAGTTTACTAGCGGGCACAGATACGCAGTATTTT. It is translated as CASSLLAGTDTQYF.